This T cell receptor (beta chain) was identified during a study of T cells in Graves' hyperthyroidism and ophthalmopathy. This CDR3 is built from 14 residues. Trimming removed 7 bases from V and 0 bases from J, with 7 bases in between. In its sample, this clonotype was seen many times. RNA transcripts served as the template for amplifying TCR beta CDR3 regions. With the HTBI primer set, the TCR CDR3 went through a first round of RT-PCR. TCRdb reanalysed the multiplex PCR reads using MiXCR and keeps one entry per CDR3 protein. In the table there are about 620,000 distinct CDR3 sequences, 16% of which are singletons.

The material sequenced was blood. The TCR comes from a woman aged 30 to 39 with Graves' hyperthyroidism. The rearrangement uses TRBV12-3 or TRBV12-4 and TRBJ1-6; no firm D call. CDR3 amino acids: CASTSNSYNSPLHF. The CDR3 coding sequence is TGTGCCAGCACCAGCAACTCCTATAATTCACCCCTCCACTTT.